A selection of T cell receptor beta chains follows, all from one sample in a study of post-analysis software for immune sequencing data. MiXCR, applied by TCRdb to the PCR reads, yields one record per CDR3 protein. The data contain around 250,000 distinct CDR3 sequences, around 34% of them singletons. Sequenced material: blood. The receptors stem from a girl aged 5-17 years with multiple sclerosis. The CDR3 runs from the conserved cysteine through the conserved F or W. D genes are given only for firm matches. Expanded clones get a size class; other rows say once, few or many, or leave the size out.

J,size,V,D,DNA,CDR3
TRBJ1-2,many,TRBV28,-,TGTGCCAGCAGGGCTTTATATGGCTACACCTTC,CASRALYGYTF
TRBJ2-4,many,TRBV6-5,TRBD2,TGTGCCAGCAGTTCGGGACTAGCGGGAGTGCTAGCCAAAAACATTCAGTACTTC,CASSSGLAGVLAKNIQYF
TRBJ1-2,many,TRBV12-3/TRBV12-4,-,TGTGCCAGCAGTTTATATGGAAGGGGCGGCTACACCTTC,CASSLYGRGGYTF
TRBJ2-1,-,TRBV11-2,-,TGTGCCAGCAGGCGGGACTCTAGCTCCTACAATGAGCAGTTCTTC,CASRRDSSSYNEQFF
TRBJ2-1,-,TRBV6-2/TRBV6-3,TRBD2,TGTGCCAGCAGTAGGAATAGCGGGACGGATTACAATGAGCAGTTCTTC,CASSRNSGTDYNEQFF
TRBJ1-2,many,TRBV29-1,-,TGCAGCGTTGATTCGGTAGCTCTAGGCTACACCTTC,CSVDSVALGYTF
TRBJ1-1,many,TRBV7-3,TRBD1,TGTGCCAGCAGCTCTACAGGGGGACCCACTGAAGCTTTCTTT,CASSSTGGPTEAFF
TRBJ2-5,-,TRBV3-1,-,TGTGCCAGCGGGCCGGGGGCAGAGACCCAGTACTTC,CASGPGAETQYF
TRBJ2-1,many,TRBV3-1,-,TGTGCCAGCAGCCCCCAGAGGACTTACGAGCAGTTCTTC,CASSPQRTYEQFF
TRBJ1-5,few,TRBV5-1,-,TGCGCCAGCAGCTTGGCCAGGGTCTACGGTAGCAATCAGCCCCAGCATTTT,CASSLARVYGSNQPQHF
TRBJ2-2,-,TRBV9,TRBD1,TGTGCCAGCAGCGTAGAGGGGACAGGGAGTACCGGGGAGCTGTTTTTT,CASSVEGTGSTGELFF
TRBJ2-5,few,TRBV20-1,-,TGCAGTGCTTTAACGGGAGAGACCCAGTACTTC,CSALTGETQYF
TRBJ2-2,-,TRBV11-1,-,TGTGCCAGCAGCGGACGGCCGCGGGCGAACACCGGGGAGCTGTTTTTT,CASSGRPRANTGELFF
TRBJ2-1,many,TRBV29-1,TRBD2,TGCAGCGTTGGCCCCCGCGGGAGGCTGAACAATGAGCAGTTCTTC,CSVGPRGRLNNEQFF
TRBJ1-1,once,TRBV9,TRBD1,TGTGCCAGCAGCGGAGGACAGGGAGGCTTCTTT,CASSGGQGGFF
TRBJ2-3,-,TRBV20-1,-,TGCAGTGCTAGAGACCCCGCTGGCGGAGGTTCAGATACGCAGTATTTT,CSARDPAGGGSDTQYF
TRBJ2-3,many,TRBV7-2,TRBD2,TGTGCCAGCAGCCCCCGGGTAGCGGGAACTCTCACAGATACGCAGTATTTT,CASSPRVAGTLTDTQYF
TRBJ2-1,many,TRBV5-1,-,TGCGCCAGCAGCTTGGTTGGGGATATGGCCTACAATGAGCAGTTCTTC,CASSLVGDMAYNEQFF
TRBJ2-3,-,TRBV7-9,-,TGTGCCAGCAGTTTCGGGACGGCGGACGGGGAAAAACTGTATTTT,CASSFGTADGEKLYF
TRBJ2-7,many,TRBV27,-,TGTGCCAGTAGTTTAGGTCAGGGGAAAGCCTACGAGCAGTACTTC,CASSLGQGKAYEQYF
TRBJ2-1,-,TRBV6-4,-,TGTGCCAGCAGGGCCCAGGGTGTTGAGGATGAGCAGTTCTTC,CASRAQGVEDEQFF
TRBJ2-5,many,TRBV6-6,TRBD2,TGTGCCAGCAGTTATCCAGCGGGGGCCCAAGAGACCCAGTACTTC,CASSYPAGAQETQYF